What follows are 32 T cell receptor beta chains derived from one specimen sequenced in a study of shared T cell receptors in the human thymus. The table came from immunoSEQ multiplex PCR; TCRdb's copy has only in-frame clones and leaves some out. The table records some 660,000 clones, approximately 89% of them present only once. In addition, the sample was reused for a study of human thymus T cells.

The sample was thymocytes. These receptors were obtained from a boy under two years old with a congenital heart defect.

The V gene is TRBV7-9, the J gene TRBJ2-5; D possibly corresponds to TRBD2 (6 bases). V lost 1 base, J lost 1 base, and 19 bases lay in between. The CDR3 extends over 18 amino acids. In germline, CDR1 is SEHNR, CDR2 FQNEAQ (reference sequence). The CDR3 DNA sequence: TGTGCCAGCAGCTTAGGAAGCTGGGTTAGCGGATTCCAAGAGACCCAGTACTTC. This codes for CASSLGSWVSGFQETQYF.

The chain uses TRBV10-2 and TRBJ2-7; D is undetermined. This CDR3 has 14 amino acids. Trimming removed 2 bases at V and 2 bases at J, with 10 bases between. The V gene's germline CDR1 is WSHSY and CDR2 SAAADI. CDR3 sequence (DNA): TGCGCCAGCAGTGAGAACCACACTACCTACGAGCAGTACTTC. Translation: CASSENHTTYEQYF.

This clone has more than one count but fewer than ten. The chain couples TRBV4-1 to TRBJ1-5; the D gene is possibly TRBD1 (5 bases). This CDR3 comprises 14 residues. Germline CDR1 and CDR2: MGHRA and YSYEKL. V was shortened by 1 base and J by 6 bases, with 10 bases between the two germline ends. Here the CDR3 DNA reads TGCGCCAGCAGCCAAGCGCGGGGGACTCAGCCCCAGCATTTT. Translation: CASSQARGTQPQHF.

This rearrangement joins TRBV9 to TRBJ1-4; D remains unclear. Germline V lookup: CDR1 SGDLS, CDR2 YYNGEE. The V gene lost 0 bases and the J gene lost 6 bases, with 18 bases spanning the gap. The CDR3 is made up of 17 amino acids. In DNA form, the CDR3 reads TGTGCCAGCAGCGTAGCTACGATGGAGGGTAATGATGAAAAACTGTTTTTT. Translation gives CASSVATMEGNDEKLFF.

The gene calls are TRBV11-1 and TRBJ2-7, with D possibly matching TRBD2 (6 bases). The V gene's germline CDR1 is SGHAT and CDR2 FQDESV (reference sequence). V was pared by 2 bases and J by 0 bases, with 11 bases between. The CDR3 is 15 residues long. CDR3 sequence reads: CASSLSGWSSYEQYF. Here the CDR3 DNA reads TGTGCCAGCAGCTTAAGCGGGTGGAGCTCCTACGAGCAGTACTTC.

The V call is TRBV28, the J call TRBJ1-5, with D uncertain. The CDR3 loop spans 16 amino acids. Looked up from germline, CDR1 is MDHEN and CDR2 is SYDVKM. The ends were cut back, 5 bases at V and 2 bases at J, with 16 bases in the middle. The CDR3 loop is CASSRRSGIGNQPQHF. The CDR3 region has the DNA TGTGCCAGCAGTCGCCGGTCGGGGATAGGCAATCAGCCCCAGCATTTT.

The CDR3 loop reads CASSETDSKGGTGELFF. DNA of the CDR3: TGTGCCAGCAGTGAGACTGACAGCAAAGGGGGCACCGGGGAGCTGTTTTTT. This chain uses TRBV6-1 with TRBJ2-2; weak D call: TRBD1 (6 bases). Trimming left V 3 bases short and J 4 bases short, with 18 bases between. Germline CDR1 and CDR2: MNHNS and SASEGT. The CDR3 consists of 17 residues.

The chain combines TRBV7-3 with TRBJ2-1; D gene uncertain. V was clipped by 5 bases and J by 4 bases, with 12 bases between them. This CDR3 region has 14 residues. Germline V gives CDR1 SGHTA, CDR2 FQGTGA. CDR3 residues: CASSPIHLYNEQFF. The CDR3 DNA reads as TGTGCCAGCAGCCCCATCCACCTATACAATGAGCAGTTCTTC.

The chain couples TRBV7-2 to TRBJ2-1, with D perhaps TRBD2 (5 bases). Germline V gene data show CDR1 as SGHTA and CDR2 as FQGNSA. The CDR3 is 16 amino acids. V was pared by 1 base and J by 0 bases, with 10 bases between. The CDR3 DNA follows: TGTGCCAGCAGCTTAGACGGGAAGAGCTCCTACAATGAGCAGTTCTTC. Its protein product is CASSLDGKSSYNEQFF. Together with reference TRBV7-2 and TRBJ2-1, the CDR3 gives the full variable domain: GAGVSQSPSNKVTEKGKDVELRCDPISGHTALYWYRQSLGQGLEFLIYFQGNSAPDKSGLPSDRFSAERTGGSVSTLTIQRTQQEDSAVYLCASSLDGKSSYNEQFFGPGTRLTVL.

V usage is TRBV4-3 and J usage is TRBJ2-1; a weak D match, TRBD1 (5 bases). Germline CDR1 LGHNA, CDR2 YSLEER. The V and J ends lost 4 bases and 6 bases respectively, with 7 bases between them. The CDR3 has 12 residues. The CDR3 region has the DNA TGCGCCAGCAGCCTTAGGGGCAATGAGCAGTTCTTC. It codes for CASSLRGNEQFF.

The CDR3 DNA reads TGTGCCAGCAGTGTCCGTTTAGGGGTGGGGTACAATGAGCAGTTCTTC. It translates to CASSVRLGVGYNEQFF. The rearrangement links TRBV6-1 to TRBJ2-1, with D possibly TRBD1 on 5 matching bases. V was cut by 4 bases and J by 4 bases, with 17 bases left in between. This CDR3 spans 16 amino acids. Germline lookup yields CDR1 MNHNS and CDR2 SASEGT.

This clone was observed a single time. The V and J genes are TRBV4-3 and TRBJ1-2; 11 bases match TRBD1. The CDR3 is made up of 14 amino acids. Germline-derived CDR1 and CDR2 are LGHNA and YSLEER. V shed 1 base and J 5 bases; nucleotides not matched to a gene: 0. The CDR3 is CASSQGDRGYGYTF. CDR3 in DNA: TGCGCCAGCAGCCAAGGGGACAGGGGGTATGGCTACACCTTC.

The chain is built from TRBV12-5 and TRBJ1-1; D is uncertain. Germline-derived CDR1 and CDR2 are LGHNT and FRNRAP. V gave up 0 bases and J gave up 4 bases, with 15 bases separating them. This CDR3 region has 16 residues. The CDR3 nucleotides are TGTGCTAGTGGTTTGGTCCCCTCCGAGGGCGCCACTGAAGCTTTCTTT. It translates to CASGLVPSEGATEAFF. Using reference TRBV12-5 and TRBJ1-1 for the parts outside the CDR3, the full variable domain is DARVTQTPRHKVTEMGQEVTMRCQPILGHNTVFWYRQTMMQGLELLAYFRNRAPLDDSGMPKDRFSAEMPDATLATLKIQPSEPRDSAVYFCASGLVPSEGATEAFFGQGTRLTVV.

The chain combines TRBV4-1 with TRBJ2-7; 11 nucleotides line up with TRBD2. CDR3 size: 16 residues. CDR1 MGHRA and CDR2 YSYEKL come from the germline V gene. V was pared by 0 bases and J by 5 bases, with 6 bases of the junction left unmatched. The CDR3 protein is CASSQDELAGENEQYF. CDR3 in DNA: TGCGCCAGCAGCCAAGATGAACTAGCGGGAGAAAACGAGCAGTACTTC.

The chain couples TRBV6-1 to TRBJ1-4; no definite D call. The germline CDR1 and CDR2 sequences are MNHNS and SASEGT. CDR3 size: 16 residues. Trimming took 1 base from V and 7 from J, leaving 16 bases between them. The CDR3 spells CASSEVRSGFSEKLFF. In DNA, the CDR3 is TGTGCCAGCAGTGAAGTAAGGTCGGGATTTAGTGAAAAACTGTTTTTT.

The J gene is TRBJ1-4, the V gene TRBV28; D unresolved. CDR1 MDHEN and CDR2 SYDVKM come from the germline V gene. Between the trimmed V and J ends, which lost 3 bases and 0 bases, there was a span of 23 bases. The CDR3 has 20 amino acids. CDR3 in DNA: TGTGCCAGCAGTTTCGGTTCCCGGCCGTCACTAGTTGCAACTAATGAAAAACTGTTTTTT. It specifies CASSFGSRPSLVATNEKLFF.

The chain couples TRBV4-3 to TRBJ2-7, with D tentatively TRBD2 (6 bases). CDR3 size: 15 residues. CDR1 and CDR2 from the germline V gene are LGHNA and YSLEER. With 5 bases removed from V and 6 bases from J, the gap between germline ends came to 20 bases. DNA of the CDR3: TGCGCCAGCAGCAAACACCCCGGGACTGATGTCGAGCAGTACTTC. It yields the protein CASSKHPGTDVEQYF.

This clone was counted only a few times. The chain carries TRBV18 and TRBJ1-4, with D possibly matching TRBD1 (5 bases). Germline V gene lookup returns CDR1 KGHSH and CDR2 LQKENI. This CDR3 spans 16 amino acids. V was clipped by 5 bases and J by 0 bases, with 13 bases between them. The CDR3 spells CASSALRVPTNEKLFF. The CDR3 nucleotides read TGTGCCAGCTCAGCGCTCAGGGTCCCAACTAATGAAAAACTGTTTTTT.

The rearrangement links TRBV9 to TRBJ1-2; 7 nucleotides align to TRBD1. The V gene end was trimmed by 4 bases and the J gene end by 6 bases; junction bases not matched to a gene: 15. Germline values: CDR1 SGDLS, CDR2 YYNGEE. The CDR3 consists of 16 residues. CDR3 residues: CASSTRQGAGGNGYTF. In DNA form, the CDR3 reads TGTGCCAGCAGCACCAGACAGGGAGCAGGTGGTAATGGCTACACCTTC.

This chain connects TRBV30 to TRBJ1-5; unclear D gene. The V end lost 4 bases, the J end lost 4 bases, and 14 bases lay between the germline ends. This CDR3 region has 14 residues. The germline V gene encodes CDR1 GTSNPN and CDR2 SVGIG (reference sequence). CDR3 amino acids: CAWKGKGGNQPQHF. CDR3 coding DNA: TGTGCCTGGAAAGGGAAGGGAGGGAATCAGCCCCAGCATTTT.

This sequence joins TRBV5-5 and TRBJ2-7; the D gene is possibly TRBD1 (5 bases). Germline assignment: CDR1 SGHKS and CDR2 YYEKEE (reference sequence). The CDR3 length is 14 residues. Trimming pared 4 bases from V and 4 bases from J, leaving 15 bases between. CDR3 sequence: CASSTKTVPYEQYF. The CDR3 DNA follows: TGTGCCAGCAGCACAAAGACAGTCCCATACGAGCAGTACTTC.

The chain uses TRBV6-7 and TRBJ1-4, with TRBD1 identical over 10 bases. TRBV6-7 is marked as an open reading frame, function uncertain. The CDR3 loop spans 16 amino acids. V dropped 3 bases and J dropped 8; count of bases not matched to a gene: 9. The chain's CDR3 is CASSYYPGQGWEKLFF. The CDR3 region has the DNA TGTGCCAGCAGTTATTATCCGGGACAGGGGTGGGAAAAACTGTTTTTT.

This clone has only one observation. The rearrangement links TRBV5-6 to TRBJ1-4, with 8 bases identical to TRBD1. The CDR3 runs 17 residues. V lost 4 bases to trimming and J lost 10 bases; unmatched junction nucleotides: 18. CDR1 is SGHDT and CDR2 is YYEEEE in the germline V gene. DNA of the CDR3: TGTGCCAGCAGCCAAAGATACTTACAGGGGGAACAAGTAAAACTGTTTTTT. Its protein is CASSQRYLQGEQVKLFF.

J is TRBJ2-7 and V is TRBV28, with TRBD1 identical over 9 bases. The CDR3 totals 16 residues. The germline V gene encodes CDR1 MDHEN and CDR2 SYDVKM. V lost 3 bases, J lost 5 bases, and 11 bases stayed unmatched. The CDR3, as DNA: TGTGCCAGCAGTTTCTTAACAGGGGGCAATGCTCACGAGCAGTACTTC. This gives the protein CASSFLTGGNAHEQYF.

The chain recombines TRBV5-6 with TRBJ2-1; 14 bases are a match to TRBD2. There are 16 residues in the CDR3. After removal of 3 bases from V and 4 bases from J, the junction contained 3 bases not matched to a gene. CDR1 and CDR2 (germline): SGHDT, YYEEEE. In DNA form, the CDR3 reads TGTGCCAGCAGCTCCAGACTAGCGGGAGGGTACAATGAGCAGTTCTTC. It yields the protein CASSSRLAGGYNEQFF.

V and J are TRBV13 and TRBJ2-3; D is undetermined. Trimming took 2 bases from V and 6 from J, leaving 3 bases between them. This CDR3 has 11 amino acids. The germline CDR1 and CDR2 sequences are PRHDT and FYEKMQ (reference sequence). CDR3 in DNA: TGTGCCAGCAGCTTACAGGATACGCAGTATTTT. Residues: CASSLQDTQYF.

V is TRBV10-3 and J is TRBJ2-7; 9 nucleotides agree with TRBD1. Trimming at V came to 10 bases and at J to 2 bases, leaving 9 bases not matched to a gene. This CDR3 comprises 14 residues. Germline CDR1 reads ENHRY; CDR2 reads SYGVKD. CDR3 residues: CATTFGTGPYEQYF. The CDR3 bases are TGTGCCACTACCTTCGGGACAGGGCCCTACGAGCAGTACTTC.

CDR3 sequence reads: CASTPGKDQPQHF. DNA of the CDR3: TGTGCCAGTACCCCCGGGAAGGATCAGCCCCAGCATTTT. This chain uses TRBV19 with TRBJ1-5; D gene ambiguous. Trimming cost V 7 bases and J 5 bases, with 12 bases left between them. CDR3 length: 13 amino acids. Germline loops: CDR1 LNHDA, CDR2 SQIVND (reference sequence).

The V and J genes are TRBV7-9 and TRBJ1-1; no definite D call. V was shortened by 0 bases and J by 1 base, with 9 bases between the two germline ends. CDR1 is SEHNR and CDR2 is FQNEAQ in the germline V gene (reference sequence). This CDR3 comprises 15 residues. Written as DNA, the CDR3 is TGTGCCAGCAGCTTAGCCACATTCGAGAACACTGAAGCTTTCTTT. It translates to CASSLATFENTEAFF.

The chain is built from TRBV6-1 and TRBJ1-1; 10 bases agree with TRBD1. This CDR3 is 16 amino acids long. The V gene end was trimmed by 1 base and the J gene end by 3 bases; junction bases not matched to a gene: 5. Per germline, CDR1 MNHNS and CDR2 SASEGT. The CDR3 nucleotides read TGTGCCAGCAGTGAAGTGGGGACAGGGGCGGACACTGAAGCTTTCTTT. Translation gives CASSEVGTGADTEAFF.

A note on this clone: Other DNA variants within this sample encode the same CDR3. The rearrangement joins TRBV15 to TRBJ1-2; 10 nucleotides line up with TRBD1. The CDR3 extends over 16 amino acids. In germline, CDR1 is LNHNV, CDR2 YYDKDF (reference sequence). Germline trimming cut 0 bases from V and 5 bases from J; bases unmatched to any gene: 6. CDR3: CATSRDLTGQGYGYTF. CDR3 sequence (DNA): TGTGCCACCAGCAGAGATCTCACGGGACAGGGGTATGGCTACACCTTC. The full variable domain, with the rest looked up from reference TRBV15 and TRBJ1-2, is DAMVIQNPRYQVTQFGKPVTLSCSQTLNHNVMYWYQQKSSQAPKLLFHYYDKDFNNEADTPDNFQSRRPNTSFCFLDIRSPGLGDTAMYLCATSRDLTGQGYGYTFGSGTRLTVV.

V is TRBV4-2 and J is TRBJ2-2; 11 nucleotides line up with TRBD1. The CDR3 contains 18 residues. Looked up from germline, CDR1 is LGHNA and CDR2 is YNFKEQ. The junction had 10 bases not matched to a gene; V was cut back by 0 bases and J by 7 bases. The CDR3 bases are TGTGCCAGCAGCCAAGATTGGACAGGGGGCTCCAACGGCGGGGAGCTGTTTTTT. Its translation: CASSQDWTGGSNGGELFF.